This TCR beta chain was captured by sequencing in a study of CD8+ T cells in alopecia areata (dated by TCRdb to the late 2010s). About the investigation overall: Treated patients were enrolled in an open-label pilot trial of oral tofacitinib, 5 to 10 mg twice daily, for moderate-to-severe alopecia areata. Patients on tofacitinib were biopsied at baseline and after 4 and 24 weeks of treatment, and several of the patients also had a later scalp biopsy. Clonality in the scalp was compared among normal scalp (n=4), patchy alopecia areata scalp (n=8), and alopecia totalis/universalis scalp (n=8). RNA was obtained with the PAXgene miRNA kit for fixed scalp, the miRNeasy kit for PBMCs, and the RNeasy kit for mouse skin. In humans, TCRbeta sequencing was performed on scalp tissue and on sorted CD4+ and CD8+ peripheral blood T cells from healthy controls and from patients with patchy or totalis/universalis alopecia areata. TCRbeta CDR3 regions were amplified by immunoSEQ multiplex PCR using 35 Vbeta forward and 13 Jbeta reverse primers. In both human patients and the C3H/HeJ mouse model, the study applied high-throughput TCRbeta sequencing to look at T cell clonal expansion in alopecia areata. Patients stayed on tofacitinib for 6 to 18 months and then had 6 months of follow-up off drug so that delayed response and recurrence could be assessed. The SALT score, which quantifies the percentage of affected scalp surface area, was used to measure disease severity in treated patients. General findings and caveats noted by the study authors: Resident alphabeta T cells in normal human skin are also sequenced, complicating scalp TCR repertoire analysis, unlike mouse skin dominated by gammadelta T cells. Higher clonality and more expanded CD8+ clones were observed in lesional scalp than in normal scalp, particularly in alopecia totalis/universalis, a finding suggestive of antigenic drive. Tofacitinib significantly decreased scalp clonality and the number of expanded CD8+ clones among the top 100 scalp clones. During tofacitinib treatment, many expanded lesional clones remained in scalp and blood, and this persistence may partly explain relapse after treatment is stopped. Because the treated cohort was small and included a single nonresponder, larger studies are needed to assess links between baseline CD8+ expansion and response. Compared with mice, TCR sequences shared between patients were less clear, possibly partly because of HLA diversity across the patient population.

This sample's treatment or condition label indicates: oral pan-JAK inhibitor, 5-10 mg twice daily. Peripheral blood and lesional scalp punch biopsies were obtained from patients with alopecia areata. After PBMCs were isolated by density centrifugation and stained for CD3, CD4 and CD8, a FACSAria was used to sort CD4+ and CD8+ T cells. The germline V gene provides CDR1 SQVTM and CDR2 ANQGSEA. Trimming at the junction amounts to 3 bases on V and 4 bases on J, and the germline ends lie 16 bases apart. The CDR3 measures 15 amino acids from cysteine to phenylalanine. Kept here is only the CDR3 DNA, which spans 45 bases and is read in frame from base 1. This clone was seen once. The antigen it recognizes is unknown. The sample holds no much larger clone one base away, and base qualities are not on file. The receptor library was made with the immunoSEQ multiplex PCR assay. For TCR sequencing, RNA was extracted from every sample and reverse transcribed into cDNA to serve as template. First-strand cDNA was synthesized using SuperScript III with a 2:1 mix of oligo-dT and random hexamers. A synthetic immune receptor repertoire was used to assess amplification bias, and residual bias was removed computationally. As for how the authors treated the data: After raw reads were preprocessed to remove errors, the CDR3 was defined following IMGT conventions as running from the conserved cysteine to phenylalanine. To get clonality, Shannon entropy was normalized by log2 of the number of productive unique TCRs and the result was subtracted from 1. Whether scalp clones were CD4 or CD8 was inferred by matching scalp TCRbeta sequences against CD4 and CD8 repertoires sorted from blood. TCRdb holds this immuneACCESS table with in-frame rearrangements only. Some clones are missing; in checked studies, unresolved V genes explain under half, and the rest has no known cause. V and J calls and clone size follow that table, whereas D and trimming were derived from the DNA. For this sample the table gives fewer than 250,000 clones, of which around 43% were detected only once. Jointly, the top ten make up about 2.6% of the sample.

The sample was CD4+ T cells sorted from blood, taken at approximately week 37, from a patient treated with tofacitinib. The TCR comes from a human donor with alopecia areata. This sequence uses TRBV29-1 and TRBJ2-1; the D match is possibly TRBD1 or TRBD2, with 5 bases aligned in each. The DNA sequence reads TGCAGCGTTGATGAGGGGACGGTACCATACAATGAGCAGTTCTTC. Its protein product is CSVDEGTVPYNEQFF.